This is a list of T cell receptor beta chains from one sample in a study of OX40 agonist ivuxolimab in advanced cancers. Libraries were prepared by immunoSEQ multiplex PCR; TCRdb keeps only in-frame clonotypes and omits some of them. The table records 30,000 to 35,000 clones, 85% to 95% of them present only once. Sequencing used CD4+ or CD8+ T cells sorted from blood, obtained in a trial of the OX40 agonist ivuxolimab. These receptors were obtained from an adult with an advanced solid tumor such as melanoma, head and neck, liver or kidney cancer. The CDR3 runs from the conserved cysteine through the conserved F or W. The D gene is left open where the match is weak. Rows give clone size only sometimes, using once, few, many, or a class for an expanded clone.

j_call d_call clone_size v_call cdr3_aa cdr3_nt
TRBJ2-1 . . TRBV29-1 CSVGKEQFF TGCAGCGTTGGGAAAGAGCAGTTCTTC
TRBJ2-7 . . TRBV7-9 CASSLVDSYEQYF TGTGCCAGCAGCTTAGTAGACTCCTACGAGCAGTACTTC
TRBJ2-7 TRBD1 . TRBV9 CASSEGDRGSYEQYF TGTGCCAGCAGCGAGGGGGACAGAGGGTCCTACGAGCAGTACTTC
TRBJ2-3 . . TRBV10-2 CASSVLGPVVTIDTQYF TGCGCCAGCAGTGTTTTGGGCCCGGTTGTTACCATAGATACGCAGTATTTT
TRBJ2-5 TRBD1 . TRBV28 CASNPLEGQGAIGRETQYF TGTGCCAGCAACCCGTTGGAGGGACAGGGGGCGATTGGTAGGGAGACCCAGTACTTC
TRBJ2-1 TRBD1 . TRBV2 CASGWGQGYNEQFF TGTGCCAGTGGGTGGGGACAGGGCTACAATGAGCAGTTCTTC
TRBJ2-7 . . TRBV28 CASSFGGSYEQYF TGTGCCAGCAGTTTCGGGGGCTCCTACGAGCAGTACTTC
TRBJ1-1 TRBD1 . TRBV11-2 CASSLGTGGAEAFF TGTGCCAGCAGCTTAGGGACAGGGGGCGCAGAAGCTTTCTTT
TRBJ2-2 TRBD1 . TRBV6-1 CASSRQGGSPGELFF TGTGCCAGCAGTCGACAGGGGGGATCTCCCGGGGAGCTGTTTTTT
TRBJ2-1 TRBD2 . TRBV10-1 CASSVSGLAGWNEQFF TGCGCCAGCAGTGTTTCGGGACTAGCGGGATGGAATGAGCAGTTCTTC
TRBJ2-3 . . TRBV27 CASSWGQPDTQYF TGTGCCAGCAGTTGGGGCCAGCCAGATACGCAGTATTTT
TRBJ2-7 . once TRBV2 CASSEDWDRRQYSYEQYF TGTGCCAGCAGTGAAGACTGGGACCGCCGCCAATACTCCTACGAGCAGTACTTC
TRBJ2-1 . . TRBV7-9 CASSEGSGGRGNEQFF TGTGCCAGTTCCGAGGGGAGTGGGGGGAGAGGTAATGAGCAGTTCTTC
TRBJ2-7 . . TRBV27 CATPATGFFYEQYF TGTGCCACTCCCGCGACAGGTTTTTTCTACGAGCAGTACTTC
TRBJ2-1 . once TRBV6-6 CASREKILGYNEQFF TGTGCCAGCAGGGAGAAGATTCTAGGCTACAATGAGCAGTTCTTC
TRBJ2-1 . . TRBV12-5 CASGLGLNNEQFF TGTGCTAGTGGCCTCGGACTCAACAATGAGCAGTTCTTC
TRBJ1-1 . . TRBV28 CASSWRYTEAFF TGTGCCAGCAGTTGGAGGTACACTGAAGCTTTCTTT
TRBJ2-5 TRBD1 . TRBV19 CASSIDLRTGVETQYF TGTGCCAGTAGTATAGATCTTAGGACAGGAGTAGAGACCCAGTACTTC
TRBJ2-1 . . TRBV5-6 CASSLHLNNEQFF TGTGCCAGCAGCTTGCACTTAAACAATGAGCAGTTCTTC
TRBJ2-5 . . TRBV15 CATSRESSVGETQYF TGTGCCACCAGCAGAGAAAGTAGCGTAGGGGAGACCCAGTACTTC
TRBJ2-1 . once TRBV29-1 CSAQQSSYNEQFF TGCAGCGCCCAGCAGAGCTCCTACAATGAGCAGTTCTTC
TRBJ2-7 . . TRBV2 CASRGPSYEQYF TGTGCCAGCCGGGGACCCTCCTACGAGCAGTACTTC
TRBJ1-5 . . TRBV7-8 CASSLVLASNQPQHF TGTGCCAGCAGCTTAGTTTTGGCGAGCAATCAGCCCCAGCATTTT
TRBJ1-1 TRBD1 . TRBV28 CASSLLGTGDEAFF TGTGCCAGCAGTTTATTGGGGACAGGGGATGAAGCTTTCTTT
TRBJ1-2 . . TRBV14 CASSQARSYGYTF TGTGCCAGCAGCCAAGCGCGGAGCTATGGCTACACCTTC
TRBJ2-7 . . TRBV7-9 CASVTVPYEQYF TGTGCCAGTGTGACAGTACCCTACGAGCAGTACTTC
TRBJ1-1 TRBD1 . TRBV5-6 CASSNLQGRVGHTEAFF TGTGCCAGCAGCAACTTACAGGGGCGAGTAGGGCACACTGAAGCTTTCTTT
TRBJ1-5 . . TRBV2 CASSYSMGQPQHF TGTGCCAGCAGTTACTCGATGGGGCAGCCCCAGCATTTT
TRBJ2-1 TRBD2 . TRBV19 CASTTRGGNEQFF TGTGCCAGTACGACCCGGGGGGGGAATGAGCAGTTCTTC
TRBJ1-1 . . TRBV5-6 CASSLEGYKAFF TGTGCCAGCAGCTTGGAGGGGTACAAGGCTTTCTTT
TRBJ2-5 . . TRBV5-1 CASSWSFPGETQYF TGCGCCAGCAGCTGGTCATTCCCAGGGGAGACCCAGTACTTC
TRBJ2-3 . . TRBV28 CASSRGGLSSTDTQYF TGTGCCAGCAGTAGAGGAGGTCTTTCTAGCACAGATACGCAGTATTTT
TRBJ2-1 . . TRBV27 CASSLPGENYNEQFF TGTGCCAGCAGTTTACCAGGGGAGAACTACAATGAGCAGTTCTTC
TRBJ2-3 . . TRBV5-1 CASSSFGGADTQYF TGCGCCAGCAGCTCCTTTGGGGGGGCGGATACGCAGTATTTT
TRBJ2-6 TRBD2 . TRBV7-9 CASSTRTSGRTGANVLTF TGTGCCAGCAGCACCCGGACTAGCGGGAGGACTGGGGCCAACGTCCTGACTTTC
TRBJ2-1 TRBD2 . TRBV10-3 CAISDLGTSGYNEQFF TGTGCCATCAGTGATTTAGGGACTAGCGGTTACAATGAGCAGTTCTTC
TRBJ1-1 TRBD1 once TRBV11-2 CASSRPEGTENTEAFF TGTGCCAGCAGCCGGCCGGAAGGGACAGAAAACACTGAAGCTTTCTTT
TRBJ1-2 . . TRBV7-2 CASSLEGVTDYGYTF TGTGCCAGCAGCTTAGAAGGGGTTACCGACTATGGCTACACCTTC
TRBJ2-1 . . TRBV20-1 CSASEGEQFF TGCAGTGCTAGTGAAGGTGAGCAGTTCTTC
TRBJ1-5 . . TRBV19 CASSIDHWGDNQPQHF TGTGCCAGTAGTATAGATCATTGGGGAGACAATCAGCCCCAGCATTTT
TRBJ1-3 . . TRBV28 CASSLGSGATGNTIYF TGTGCCAGCAGTTTAGGGTCAGGGGCTACTGGAAACACCATATATTTT
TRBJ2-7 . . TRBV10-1 CASNDSRTSYEQYF TGCGCCAGCAACGACTCCAGGACCTCCTACGAGCAGTACTTC
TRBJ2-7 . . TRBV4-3 CASSQDQDYEQYF TGCGCCAGCAGCCAAGATCAAGATTACGAGCAGTACTTC
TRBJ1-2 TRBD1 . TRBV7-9 CASSQGVQLNYGYTF TGTGCCAGCAGCCAGGGGGTCCAGTTAAACTATGGCTACACCTTC
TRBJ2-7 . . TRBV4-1 CASSQGLGSSYEQYF TGCGCCAGCAGCCAAGGCCTCGGAAGCTCCTACGAGCAGTACTTC
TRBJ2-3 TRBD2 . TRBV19 CASQIAGGTDTQYF TGTGCCAGCCAGATAGCGGGCGGCACAGATACGCAGTATTTT
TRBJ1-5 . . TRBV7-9 CASSVGDQPQHF TGTGCCAGCAGCGTTGGGGACCAGCCCCAGCATTTT
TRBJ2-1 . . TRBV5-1 CASSPWSYNEQFF TGCGCCAGCAGCCCCTGGTCCTACAATGAGCAGTTCTTC
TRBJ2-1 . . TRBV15 CATSRAFYNEQFF TGTGCCACCAGCAGAGCTTTTTACAATGAGCAGTTCTTC
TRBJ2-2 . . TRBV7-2 CASSLAGLATYTGELFF TGTGCCAGCAGCTTAGCGGGCCTAGCTACATACACCGGGGAGCTGTTTTTT
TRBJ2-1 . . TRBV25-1 CASSALSGDSYNEQFF TGTGCCAGCAGTGCCTTGAGCGGAGACTCCTACAATGAGCAGTTCTTC